The 11 T cell receptor beta chains in this list originate from one sample, sequenced in a study of T cells in Graves' hyperthyroidism and ophthalmopathy. Using RNA transcripts as the source, TCR beta CDR3 regions were amplified. Initially, a first-round RT-PCR of the TCR CDR3 employed the HTBI primer set. TCRdb reprocessed the multiplex PCR reads with MiXCR, giving one entry per CDR3 protein. The table records about 600,000 distinct CDR3 sequences, approximately 15% of them present only once. The specimen was blood. The receptors shown here come from a woman under 30 with Graves' ophthalmopathy.

This clonotype was recorded a few times. The V gene is TRBV29-1, the J gene TRBJ1-2; the match to TRBD1 covers 8 bases. Germline trimming cut 7 bases from V and 2 bases from J; bases unmatched to any gene: 9. CDR3 length: 14 residues. CDR1 and CDR2 from the germline V gene are SQVTM and ANQGSEA. CDR3 in DNA: TGCAGCGCACGGGACAGGTACCTCAACTATGGCTACACCTTC. As protein: CSARDRYLNYGYTF.

This clonotype was recorded many times. The gene calls are TRBV30 and TRBJ2-1; TRBD2 matches 8 bases. J lost 5 bases, V lost 0 bases, and 9 bases had no gene match. Germline V lookup: CDR1 GTSNPN, CDR2 SVGIG (reference sequence). The CDR3 covers 16 residues. The CDR3 DNA is TGTGCCTGGAGTGTAACGGGAGGGCTAGCGGACAATGAGCAGTTCTTC. It encodes CAWSVTGGLADNEQFF.

This clonotype was detected ten times or more. The chain has TRBV18 and TRBJ2-3; D gene ambiguous. The germline gives CDR1 KGHSH, CDR2 LQKENI. The V end lost 0 bases, the J end lost 6 bases, and 13 bases lay between the germline ends. The CDR3 runs 15 residues. This CDR3 reads CASSPPWSSTDTQYF. CDR3 nucleotide sequence: TGTGCCAGCTCACCACCTTGGTCCTCTACGGATACGCAGTATTTT.

This chain joins TRBV12-3 or TRBV12-4 and TRBJ2-1, with D unclear. The CDR3 length is 14 residues. V was cut by 5 bases and J by 7 bases, with 15 bases left in between. Here the CDR3 reads CASSPTNRGNEQFF. CDR3 bases: TGTGCCAGCAGTCCAACAAATAGAGGAAATGAGCAGTTCTTC.

The V call is TRBV6-1, the J call TRBJ1-3; 8 bases match TRBD1. Trimming cost V 11 bases and J 3 bases; bases outside gene matches: 15. This CDR3 spans 16 amino acids. Germline CDR1 MNHNS, CDR2 SASEGT. The CDR3 sequence: CASGQAAPDFGNTIYF. The CDR3, as DNA: TGTGCCTCGGGACAGGCAGCCCCAGACTTTGGAAACACCATATATTTT.

The chain carries TRBV6-2 or TRBV6-3 and TRBJ2-3, with D perhaps matching TRBD1 or TRBD2 (5 bases each). Trimming shortened V by 2 bases and J by 6 bases, and 12 bases separated the two germline ends. The CDR3 has 14 amino acids. The germline V gene encodes CDR1 MNHEY and CDR2 SVGEGT. Here the CDR3 reads CASSYGGSADTQYF. The CDR3, as DNA: TGTGCCAGCAGTTACGGGGGAAGTGCTGATACGCAGTATTTT.

This chain connects TRBV12-3 or TRBV12-4 to TRBJ1-2, with D possibly TRBD1 on 6 matching bases. CDR3 length equals 15 residues. V gave up 5 bases and J gave up 5 bases, with 18 bases separating them. The CDR3 sequence: CASSIDDLGAYGYTF. The DNA of the CDR3 is TGTGCCAGCAGTATCGACGATTTGGGGGCGTATGGCTACACCTTC.

The V call is TRBV5-1, the J call TRBJ1-2; 10 nucleotides match TRBD1. The junction had 10 bases not matched to a gene; V was cut back by 5 bases and J by 6 bases. Germline CDR1 SGHRS, CDR2 YFSETQ. The CDR3 spans 15 residues. The CDR3 DNA is TGCGCCAGCAGAGGGGGACAGGGGTGGGACCATGGCTACACCTTC. It yields the protein CASRGGQGWDHGYTF. Drawing the rest from reference TRBV5-1 and TRBJ1-2, the complete variable domain is KAGVTQTPRYLIKTRGQQVTLSCSPISGHRSVSWYQQTPGQGLQFLFEYFSETQRNKGNFPGRFSGRQFSNSRSEMNVSTLELGDSALYLCASRGGQGWDHGYTFGSGTRLTVV.

The chain recombines TRBV7-2 with TRBJ2-5; D is possibly TRBD2 (6 bases). The V end was cut by 0 bases, the J end by 3 bases, with 11 bases between. The length of the CDR3 is 15 residues. Germline V lookup: CDR1 SGHTA, CDR2 FQGNSA. The CDR3 loop is CASSLALWEEETQYF. CDR3 sequence (DNA): TGTGCCAGCAGCTTAGCGCTTTGGGAGGAAGAGACCCAGTACTTC.

This clonotype was detected many times. V usage is TRBV3-1 and J usage is TRBJ2-3; D is uncertain. Trimming left V 0 bases short and J 5 bases short, with 6 bases between. Germline CDR1 reads LGHDT; CDR2 reads YNNKEL (reference sequence). The CDR3 loop spans 13 amino acids. CDR3 DNA: TGTGCCAGCAGCCAAGAGATTCGAGATACGCAGTATTTT. Encoded protein: CASSQEIRDTQYF.

This rearrangement joins TRBV4-3 to TRBJ1-1; 7 bases fit TRBD1. Trimming at V came to 1 base and at J to 4 bases, leaving 9 bases not matched to a gene. The CDR3 consists of 16 residues. CDR1 and CDR2 (germline): LGHNA, YSLEER. CDR3 DNA sequence: TGCGCCAGCAGCCAAGGGGGGGCCGCAGGGGGCACTGAAGCTTTCTTT. This translates into CASSQGGAAGGTEAFF.